This entry features one T cell receptor beta chain sequence. The data were taken from a study of human T cells and chemical hapten exposure. The time point was: patch test 2, 6 weeks after DPC sensitization. Treatment denoted: therapeutic diphenylcyclopropenone sensitization with weekly scalp DPC. V lost 5 bases and J 5 bases, leaving 10 bases between the germline ends. Germline CDR1 reads DFQATT; CDR2 reads SNEGSKA (reference sequence). This CDR3 comprises 13 residues. TCRdb re-derived calls from the RACE reads in MiXCR, one entry per CDR3 protein. This table holds roughly 150,000 distinct CDR3 sequences, approximately 10% found once.

The rearrangement links TRBV20-1 to TRBJ1-6, with D unclear. The receptor was isolated from a woman in her 50s with alopecia areata. Some clones in this sample may be carry-over from other donors' samples. The sample consisted of whole blood, taken in connection with sensitization to the hapten diphenylcyclopropenone (DPC). The CDR3 reads CSARAGHNSPLHF. CDR3 bases: TGCAGTGCTCGCGCAGGCCATAATTCACCCCTCCACTTT.